This TCR beta chain was found in a study of shared clonotypes between healthy human individuals. Study outcomes and limitations: Clonotype sharing levels among donors were expected to vary with sequencing depth. Unshared clonotypes carried lower generation probabilities than those common to all four donors.

Germline V CDR1 and CDR2: SGHDT, YYEEEE. This CDR3 has 16 amino acids. The V gene end was trimmed by 2 bases and the J gene end by 3 bases; junction bases not matched to a gene: 6. The method was immunoSEQ multiplex PCR; TCRdb's version includes in-frame clones alone and lacks a portion of them. The data contain about 600,000 clones, around 95% of them seen just once; the ten biggest clones take up 0.11%. Naivety among CD8 cells was defined by CD45RO negativity and positive CCR7 selection, thereby excluding terminally differentiated effector memory CD45RA+ cells. Points on this clone: Its antigen is currently unknown.

The material sequenced was naive CD8+ T cells sorted from blood. The receptor's source is a woman aged 25-40 years in good health. The rearrangement links TRBV5-6 to TRBJ2-2; 8 positions agree with TRBD2. This CDR3 is CASSFTSGWDTGELFF. The CDR3 nucleotides read TGTGCCAGCAGCTTCACTAGCGGTTGGGACACCGGGGAGCTGTTTTTT.